Sequencing of this TCR beta chain was carried out in a study of blood T cell repertoires in COVID-19. The CDR3 has 14 residues. With V trimmed by 4 bases and J by 4 bases, 4 bases remained unmatched. In germline, CDR1 is SGHTA, CDR2 FQGNSA. In the original processing: Nucleated cell counts were estimated from reference gene primer amplification. Sequencing was performed with immunoSEQ multiplex PCR; in TCRdb, only in-frame clones are kept and a portion is missing. V and J calls and clone size are as listed in that table; D and trimming were resolved from the DNA. The sample contains 200,000 to 250,000 clones, 80% to 85% of which appear only once.

The chain employs TRBV7-2 and TRBJ1-1; TRBD1 agrees at 9 bases. The sequence derives from a human donor in a cohort sampled during active COVID-19. Sequencing was done on a sample of peripheral blood. CDR3 residues: CASSSGTGPTEAFF. Written as DNA, the CDR3 is TGTGCCAGCAGCTCCGGGACAGGGCCCACTGAAGCTTTCTTT.